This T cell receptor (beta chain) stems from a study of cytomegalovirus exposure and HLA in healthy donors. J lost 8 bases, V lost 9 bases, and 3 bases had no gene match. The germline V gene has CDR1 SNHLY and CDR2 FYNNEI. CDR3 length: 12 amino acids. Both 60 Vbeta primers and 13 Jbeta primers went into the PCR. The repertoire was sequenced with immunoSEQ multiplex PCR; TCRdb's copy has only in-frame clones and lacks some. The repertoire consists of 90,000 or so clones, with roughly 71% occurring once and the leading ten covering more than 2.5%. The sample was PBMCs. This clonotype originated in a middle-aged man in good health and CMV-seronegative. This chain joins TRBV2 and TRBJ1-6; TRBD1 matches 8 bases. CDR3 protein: CARGQGDSPLHF. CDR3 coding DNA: TGTGCCAGAGGACAGGGCGATTCACCCCTCCACTTT.